Below, 9 T cell receptor beta chains from the same sample are listed, as sequenced in a study of cytomegalovirus exposure and HLA in healthy donors. In the PCR, 60 Vbeta and 13 Jbeta primers were used. The table came from immunoSEQ multiplex PCR; TCRdb's copy has only in-frame clones and leaves some out. The profile shows fewer than 200,000 clones, 77% of them singletons. Sequenced: PBMCs. These receptor sequences come from a woman aged 40 to 50 in good health and CMV-seropositive.

This clone is labeled as medium-sized (0.01 to 0.1%). The CDR3 DNA reads TGCAGCGTTGACTGGTCAGAAGTCTCTGGCACTGAAGCTTTCTTT. It yields the protein CSVDWSEVSGTEAFF. This chain uses TRBV29-1 with TRBJ1-1, with D unclear. Trimming cost V 3 bases and J 4 bases, with 18 bases left between them. CDR1 is SQVTM, CDR2 ANQGSEA, per germline. The CDR3 totals 15 residues.

V usage is TRBV10-3 and J usage is TRBJ2-3; 13 bases line up with TRBD2. V was pared by 3 bases and J by 4 bases, with 4 bases of the junction left unmatched. The germline V gene encodes CDR1 ENHRY and CDR2 SYGVKD. The CDR3 is 16 residues long. The DNA for the CDR3 is TGTGCCATCAGTGATCCAGGACTAGCGGGGGCAGATACGCAGTATTTT. Translating gives CAISDPGLAGADTQYF.

V gene TRBV9 combines with J gene TRBJ2-2, with 7 bases fitting TRBD2. V dropped 3 bases and J dropped 2; count of bases not matched to a gene: 4. Germline-derived CDR1 and CDR2 are SGDLS and YYNGEE. This CDR3 is built from 15 residues. In DNA form, the CDR3 reads TGTGCCAGCAGCGAGGGGAGGGCTAACACCGGGGAGCTGTTTTTT. Translating it yields CASSEGRANTGELFF.

The V and J genes are TRBV4-1 and TRBJ2-7; TRBD2 matches at 10 bases. CDR3 length: 15 amino acids. Germline V gene data show CDR1 as MGHRA and CDR2 as YSYEKL. The junction had 6 bases not matched to a gene; V was cut back by 0 bases and J by 7 bases. The CDR3 region is CASSQDASGSLEQYF. The CDR3 nucleotides are TGCGCCAGCAGCCAAGATGCTAGCGGGAGCCTGGAGCAGTACTTC.

The V and J genes are TRBV14 and TRBJ2-7; no clear D. The CDR3 is made up of 13 amino acids. Germline V gene sequence: CDR1 SGHDN, CDR2 FVKESK. With 2 bases removed from V and 3 bases from J, the gap between germline ends came to 8 bases. CDR3: CASSQLPVYEQYF. CDR3 DNA: TGTGCCAGCAGCCAACTTCCCGTCTACGAGCAGTACTTC.

The CDR3 is CASSFAVATEAFF. For the CDR3, the DNA is TGTGCCAGCAGCTTTGCCGTGGCCACTGAAGCTTTCTTT. This chain joins TRBV7-9 and TRBJ1-1, with D unclear. This CDR3 has 13 amino acids. Germline CDR1 reads SEHNR; CDR2 reads FQNEAQ (reference sequence). Trimming took off 3 bases at V and 4 bases at J, with 9 bases between the two ends. Drawing the rest from reference TRBV7-9 and TRBJ1-1, the complete variable domain is DTGVSQNPRHKITKRGQNVTFRCDPISEHNRLYWYRQTLGQGPEFLTYFQNEAQLEKSRLLSDRFSAERPKGSFSTLEIQRTEQGDSAMYLCASSFAVATEAFFGQGTRLTVV.

CDR3 DNA sequence: TGTGCCAGCAGCTCGCAGGGGCAGGGAGTCAGCTACACCTTC. Residues: CASSSQGQGVSYTF. V and J are TRBV7-2 and TRBJ1-2; possibly TRBD1 for D (6 bases). Between the trimmed V and J ends, which lost 4 bases and 9 bases, there was a span of 18 bases. From germline, CDR1 is SGHTA and CDR2 FQGNSA. The CDR3 totals 14 residues.

As concerns this clone: The same CDR3 also results from other DNA sequences found in this sample. The chain carries TRBV5-1 and TRBJ2-3, with 12 positions matching TRBD2. CDR1 and CDR2 (germline): SGHRS, YFSETQ. V trimming: 0 bases; J trimming: 1 base; junction bases outside the gene matches: 0. The CDR3 length is 16 residues. As DNA, the CDR3 is TGCGCCAGCAGCTTGGGACTAGCGGGGGGCACAGATACGCAGTATTTT. Amino acid sequence: CASSLGLAGGTDTQYF.

This rearrangement joins TRBV6-1 to TRBJ1-2; 9 nucleotides align to TRBD1. Losses at the gene ends were 6 bases for V and 3 bases for J; bases not matched to a gene: 5. In germline, CDR1 is MNHNS, CDR2 SASEGT. The CDR3 runs to 14 residues. The CDR3 DNA follows: TGTGCCAGCAGACTGACAGGGGGAGACTATGGCTACACCTTC. Translating it yields CASRLTGGDYGYTF.